A single sample gave rise to the 20 T cell receptor beta chains below, sequenced in a study of regulatory T cells in long-lasting Graves disease. CDR3-region Arm-PCR and iRepertoire HTBI primers produced the TCR beta libraries. Each CDR3 protein is one row after TCRdb ran MiXCR on the multiplex PCR reads. The sample lists over 200,000 distinct CDR3 sequences, 15% to 20% occurring once. Time point noted: newly diagnosed GD, antithyroid drugs for less than 3 months. From PBMCs, RNA was extracted and then used to make the TCR library. The same data also contributed to another study, on T cells in Graves' hyperthyroidism and ophthalmopathy.

Sequencing used peripheral blood mononuclear cells (PBMCs), obtained at new diagnosis, from a patient treated with antithyroid drugs. The origin of the receptors is a woman aged 25-40 years with Graves disease.

This clonotype was found many times. The chain couples TRBV19 to TRBJ1-1, with no clear D. V dropped 9 bases and J dropped 0 bases, with 11 bases sitting between them. Germline values: CDR1 LNHDA, CDR2 SQIVND (reference sequence). The CDR3 sequence is 13 residues long. The CDR3 region is CASAGRMNTEAFF. Here the CDR3 DNA reads TGTGCCAGCGCTGGACGGATGAACACTGAAGCTTTCTTT.

This clonotype has only a few counts. The genes are TRBV6-1 and TRBJ2-1; D assignment may be TRBD1 or TRBD2 (5 bases each). In germline, CDR1 is MNHNS, CDR2 SASEGT. The CDR3 runs 12 residues. Trimming removed 6 bases from V and 6 bases from J, with 9 bases in between. CDR3 in DNA: TGTGCCAGCAGAGGGACCACCAATGAGCAGTTCTTC. This translates into CASRGTTNEQFF.

The CDR3 region is CASSPSWGHETQYF. DNA for the CDR3: TGTGCCAGCAGCCCCTCGTGGGGTCACGAGACCCAGTACTTC. This sequence joins TRBV7-2 and TRBJ2-5, with no clear D. Trimming cost V 5 bases and J 5 bases, with 15 bases left between them. The CDR3 totals 14 residues. Germline CDR1 is SGHTA and CDR2 is FQGNSA.

This chain uses TRBV19 with TRBJ1-5; 7 bases line up with TRBD1. V trimming: 5 bases; J trimming: 6 bases; junction bases outside the gene matches: 4. This CDR3 spans 13 amino acids. In germline, CDR1 is LNHDA, CDR2 SQIVND (reference sequence). CDR3: CASSDRAGQPQHF. CDR3 nucleotide sequence: TGTGCCAGTAGTGACAGGGCGGGTCAGCCCCAGCATTTT.

As to this clonotype: This is likely an artifact of a read error, given a far larger clone one base away. The chain employs TRBV6-2 or TRBV6-3 and TRBJ2-5, with TRBD1 identical over 7 bases. The CDR3 has 14 residues. V lost 7 bases to trimming and J lost 3 bases; unmatched junction nucleotides: 8. Germline V gene sequence: CDR1 MNHEY, CDR2 SVGEGT. DNA of the CDR3: TGTGCCAGCACCGAAGGACAGGAAGAAGAGACCCAGTACTTC. The encoded protein is CASTEGQEEETQYF.

As to this clonotype: A much larger clone sits a single nucleotide away, making a read error possible. The genes are TRBV9 and TRBJ2-5, with D possibly being TRBD2 (5 bases). The CDR3 covers 16 residues. With 0 bases removed from V and 2 bases from J, the gap between germline ends came to 14 bases. From germline, CDR1 is SGDLS and CDR2 YYNGEE. CDR3 region: CASSVAWPADQETQYF. In DNA, the CDR3 is TGTGCCAGCAGCGTAGCTTGGCCAGCGGATCAAGAGACCCAGTACTTC.

This clonotype was found many times. The chain has TRBV15 and TRBJ1-1; maybe TRBD1 (5 bases). V was shortened by 2 bases and J by 6 bases, with 10 bases between the two germline ends. This CDR3 has 13 amino acids. Germline CDR1 is LNHNV and CDR2 is YYDKDF (reference sequence). The CDR3 spells CATSRQGYAEAFF. For the CDR3, the DNA is TGTGCCACCAGCAGACAGGGTTACGCTGAAGCTTTCTTT. The full variable domain, completed using reference TRBV15 and TRBJ1-1, is DAMVIQNPRYQVTQFGKPVTLSCSQTLNHNVMYWYQQKSSQAPKLLFHYYDKDFNNEADTPDNFQSRRPNTSFCFLDIRSPGLGDTAMYLCATSRQGYAEAFFGQGTRLTVV.

This clonotype was counted at least ten times. The chain recombines TRBV7-9 with TRBJ2-5; D not certain. Trimming removed 7 bases from V and 1 base from J, with 7 bases in between. This CDR3 comprises 12 residues. Germline-derived CDR1 and CDR2 are SEHNR and FQNEAQ (reference sequence). CDR3 amino acids: CASTLLQETQYF. DNA of the CDR3: TGTGCCAGCACCCTCCTCCAAGAGACCCAGTACTTC. The complete variable domain, with remaining parts taken from reference TRBV7-9 and TRBJ2-5, reads DTGVSQNPRHKITKRGQNVTFRCDPISEHNRLYWYRQTLGQGPEFLTYFQNEAQLEKSRLLSDRFSAERPKGSFSTLEIQRTEQGDSAMYLCASTLLQETQYFGPGTRLLVL.

The rearrangement links TRBV2 to TRBJ1-2; no clear D gene. This CDR3 comprises 14 residues. Deletions cut 4 bases from V and 0 bases from J, with 9 bases between. Germline CDR1 and CDR2: SNHLY and FYNNEI. CDR3 protein: CASSVGRSNYGYTF. The DNA for the CDR3 is TGTGCCAGCAGTGTTGGCAGATCTAACTATGGCTACACCTTC. Combining the CDR3 with reference TRBV2 and TRBJ1-2 gives the whole variable domain EPEVTQTPSHQVTQMGQEVILRCVPISNHLYFYWYRQILGQKVEFLVSFYNNEISEKSEIFDDQFSVERPDGSNFTLKIRSTKLEDSAMYFCASSVGRSNYGYTFGSGTRLTVV.

This clonotype was counted at least ten times. V and J are TRBV12-3 or TRBV12-4 and TRBJ1-2, with unresolved D. V lost 8 bases, J lost 3 bases, and 7 bases lay in between. The CDR3 extends over 11 amino acids. The CDR3 region is CASRRDYGYTF. As DNA, the CDR3 is TGTGCCAGCCGCCGGGACTATGGCTACACCTTC.

In its sample, this clonotype was seen many times. The chain is built from TRBV2 and TRBJ2-1; 12 bases are a match to TRBD2. Germline CDR1 and CDR2: SNHLY and FYNNEI. Trimming cost V 8 bases and J 6 bases; bases outside gene matches: 5. The CDR3 extends over 14 amino acids. DNA for the CDR3: TGTGCCAGCGATTCGACTAGCGGGGGCAATGAGCAGTTCTTC. Amino acid sequence: CASDSTSGGNEQFF.

The CDR3 coding sequence is TGTGCCAGCAGTTTCTCGGGGGATGACAGGCGCAATCAGCCCCAGCATTTT. It yields the protein CASSFSGDDRRNQPQHF. The chain links TRBV28 to TRBJ1-5; weak D call: TRBD1 (6 bases). The germline V gene has CDR1 MDHEN and CDR2 SYDVKM. The V and J ends lost 3 bases and 2 bases respectively, with 17 bases between them. This CDR3 is built from 17 residues.

This clonotype was recorded at least ten times. This chain connects TRBV20-1 to TRBJ1-1; D is perhaps TRBD1 (5 bases). Germline-derived CDR1 and CDR2 are DFQATT and SNEGSKA (reference sequence). Trimming stripped 1 base from V and 1 base from J, with 16 bases between. The CDR3 extends over 16 amino acids. CDR3 residues: CSARGAGRVGNTEAFF. The CDR3 DNA reads as TGCAGTGCTAGAGGGGCAGGGCGAGTCGGGAACACTGAAGCTTTCTTT.

The sample holds many counts of this clonotype. The CDR3 sequence is CASSSPAYEQYF. The CDR3 DNA reads TGTGCCAGCAGCTCCCCCGCCTACGAGCAGTACTTC. The V and J genes are TRBV5-8 and TRBJ2-7; no clear D gene. V lost 3 bases and J 2 bases, leaving 6 bases between the germline ends. Germline-derived CDR1 and CDR2 are SGHTS and YDEGEE. The length of the CDR3 is 12 residues.

At least ten counts were recorded for this clonotype. The V call is TRBV4-1, the J call TRBJ2-7; D perhaps matches TRBD2 (5 bases). V dropped 4 bases and J dropped 6 bases, with 19 bases sitting between them. CDR1 is MGHRA and CDR2 is YSYEKL in the germline V gene. The length of the CDR3 is 15 residues. The DNA for the CDR3 is TGCGCCAGCAGCCCCCTCGGCCCTCGAAGCGGCGAGCAGTACTTC. Its translation: CASSPLGPRSGEQYF.

V and J are TRBV16 and TRBJ2-4; a weak D match, TRBD1 (6 bases). Germline V CDR1 and CDR2: KGHSY, FQNENV. The V gene lost 1 base and the J gene lost 7 bases, with 11 bases spanning the gap. The CDR3 sequence is 14 residues long. CDR3 region: CASSQLFQGNIQYF. The CDR3 DNA sequence: TGTGCCAGCAGCCAATTGTTCCAGGGGAACATTCAGTACTTC.

This clonotype appeared many times. This chain joins TRBV20-1 and TRBJ2-5, with D possibly being TRBD2 (7 bases). This CDR3 region has 14 residues. Trimming took off 3 bases at V and 1 base at J, with 12 bases between the two ends. Germline values: CDR1 DFQATT, CDR2 SNEGSKA (reference sequence). CDR3 DNA: TGCAGTGCTAGTCGGGGGGCCGTCCAAGAGACCCAGTACTTC. Its translation is CSASRGAVQETQYF.

In its sample, this clonotype was seen many times. The chain uses TRBV7-2 and TRBJ2-7; TRBD1 matches at 10 bases. This CDR3 has 14 residues. J gave up 4 bases and V 7 bases, and 7 bases lay outside the gene matches. Germline V lookup: CDR1 SGHTA, CDR2 FQGNSA. DNA for the CDR3: TGTGCCAGCACCCACCGACAGGGGGCTTACGAGCAGTACTTC. This gives the protein CASTHRQGAYEQYF. Drawing the rest from reference TRBV7-2 and TRBJ2-7, the complete variable domain is GAGVSQSPSNKVTEKGKDVELRCDPISGHTALYWYRQSLGQGLEFLIYFQGNSAPDKSGLPSDRFSAERTGGSVSTLTIQRTQQEDSAVYLCASTHRQGAYEQYFGPGTRLTVT.

This clonotype was seen a few times. The chain joins TRBV19 to TRBJ2-1; 8 nucleotides line up with TRBD2. The CDR3 consists of 13 residues. The V segment lost 10 bases and the J segment 9 bases; nucleotides outside the gene matches: 11. Per germline, CDR1 LNHDA and CDR2 SQIVND (reference sequence). The CDR3 DNA is TGTGCCACGGGGGGGCCCGAGGCCGTTGAGCAGTTCTTC. This sequence encodes CATGGPEAVEQFF.

This clonotype came up once. The gene calls are TRBV20-1 and TRBJ2-1, with a tentative D call TRBD2 (7 bases). This CDR3 contains 13 residues. Germline values: CDR1 DFQATT, CDR2 SNEGSKA (reference sequence). With 5 bases removed from V and 10 bases from J, the gap between germline ends came to 18 bases. This chain's CDR3 is CSAGGASHGEQFF. As DNA, the CDR3 is TGCAGTGCTGGGGGGGCCAGCCACGGGGAGCAGTTCTTC.